Following are 22 T cell receptor beta chains from one sample sequenced in a study of glioma-infiltrating T cells. Amplification of TCR alpha and beta CDR3 regions from RNA used iRepertoire nested multiplex PCR. TCRdb re-called the multiplex PCR reads with MiXCR, one entry per CDR3 protein. The table includes around 170,000 distinct CDR3 sequences, roughly 45% detected once. The sequenced material came from glioma tissue, nonneoplastic brain tissue, or PBMCs (not recorded which). The receptors stem from a human donor with low-grade glioma or glioblastoma, undergoing nonglioma brain surgery, or in good health (not recorded which).

This clonotype appeared many times. The chain recombines TRBV6-1 with TRBJ1-3, with no clear D. The CDR3 sequence is 13 residues long. Germline CDR1 reads MNHNS; CDR2 reads SASEGT. With 2 bases removed from V and 1 base from J, the gap between germline ends came to 3 bases. Written as DNA, the CDR3 is TGTGCCAGCAGTGAAATTTCTGGAAACACCATATATTTT. Translating it yields CASSEISGNTIYF.

This clonotype has more than one count but fewer than ten. V usage is TRBV11-1 and J usage is TRBJ2-7; D is undetermined. The length of the CDR3 is 14 residues. V lost 3 bases to trimming and J lost 6 bases, with 15 bases between them. Germline CDR1 reads SGHAT; CDR2 reads FQDESV (reference sequence). DNA of the CDR3: TGTGCCAGCAGCTTCATGGGGAATAGTCGCGAGCAGTACTTC. It is translated as CASSFMGNSREQYF. The whole variable domain, filled in from reference TRBV11-1 and TRBJ2-7, reads EAEVAQSPRYKITEKSQAVAFWCDPISGHATLYWYRQILGQGPELLVQFQDESVVDDSQLPKDRFSAERLKGVDSTLKIQPAELGDSAMYLCASSFMGNSREQYFGPGTRLTVT.

As for this clonotype: Possible read error: a much larger clone is one base away. The chain joins TRBV4-1 to TRBJ2-1; 7 nucleotides agree with TRBD1. The CDR3 is made up of 15 amino acids. V was clipped by 7 bases and J by 1 base; unmatched bases: 7. From germline, CDR1 is MGHRA and CDR2 YSYEKL. This CDR3 reads CASNLDRSSYNEQFF. The CDR3 nucleotides read TGCGCCAGCAACTTGGACAGGTCATCCTACAATGAGCAGTTCTTC.

The rearrangement links TRBV6-2 or TRBV6-3 to TRBJ2-7; the match to TRBD1 covers 11 bases. CDR3 length equals 16 residues. V lost 0 bases, J lost 1 base, and 2 bases stayed unmatched. Germline CDR1 reads MNHEY; CDR2 reads SVGEGT. The CDR3 reads CASSYSGTGGSYEQYF. DNA for the CDR3: TGTGCCAGCAGTTACTCGGGGACAGGGGGGTCCTACGAGCAGTACTTC.

The chain is built from TRBV6-4 and TRBJ2-5; D is ambiguous. The germline V gene has CDR1 MRHNA and CDR2 SNTAGT. The CDR3 sequence is 13 residues long. V gave up 4 bases and J gave up 5 bases, with 11 bases separating them. DNA for the CDR3: TGTGCCAGCAGTGTAAGGCACTTGGAGACCCAGTACTTC. It translates to CASSVRHLETQYF.

Regarding this clonotype: A much larger clone sits a single nucleotide away, making a read error possible. The chain is built from TRBV7-9 and TRBJ2-1; maybe TRBD1 (5 bases). Trimming left V 9 bases short and J 6 bases short, with 15 bases between. The CDR3 totals 13 residues. Germline V CDR1 and CDR2: SEHNR, FQNEAQ (reference sequence). CDR3 nucleotide sequence: TGTGCCAGAAGCATAGGGGTCTCCAATGAGCAGTTCTTC. This translates into CARSIGVSNEQFF.

The chain joins TRBV12-3 or TRBV12-4 to TRBJ2-1, with 8 bases lining up with TRBD1. The closer fit of TRBJ2-7 to the DNA end suggests the J call may be wrong. The CDR3 spans 15 residues. The CDR3 sequence: CASSQSTGVTDEQYF. CDR3 DNA: TGTGCCAGCAGTCAATCGACAGGGGTTACGGACGAGCAGTACTTC.

This clonotype was recorded many times. The V call is TRBV7-9, the J call TRBJ2-1; D unresolved. The CDR3 is 15 amino acids. The V gene lost 2 bases and the J gene lost 6 bases, with 14 bases spanning the gap. The V gene's germline CDR1 is SEHNR and CDR2 FQNEAQ (reference sequence). The CDR3 sequence is CASSLKVRMSNEQFF. CDR3 in DNA: TGTGCCAGCAGCTTAAAGGTTCGGATGAGCAATGAGCAGTTCTTC.

A remark on this clonotype: This may be a read error, as it is one base from a much larger clone. The CDR3 here is CASSLETTDTQYF. The CDR3 region has the DNA TGTGCCAGCAGCTTGGAGACCACAGATACGCAGTATTTT. The chain recombines TRBV5-4 with TRBJ2-3; D call uncertain. V was cut by 0 bases and J by 2 bases, with 4 bases left in between. The germline CDR1 and CDR2 sequences are SGHNT and YYREEE (reference sequence). The CDR3 loop spans 13 amino acids. The full variable domain, rest sourced from reference TRBV5-4 and TRBJ2-3, is ETGVTQSPTHLIKTRGQQVTLRCSSQSGHNTVSWYQQALGQGPQFIFQYYREEENGRGNFPPRFSGLQFPNYSSELNVNALELDDSALYLCASSLETTDTQYFGPGTRLTVL.

The CDR3 here is CASSQKAAFTYTQYF. The CDR3 DNA follows: TGTGCCAGCAGCCAAAAGGCAGCTTTTACATATACGCAGTATTTT. V usage is TRBV3-1 and J usage is TRBJ2-3; D remains unclear. Germline V gene lookup returns CDR1 LGHDT and CDR2 YNNKEL (reference sequence). Trimming left V 2 bases short and J 7 bases short, with 16 bases between. The CDR3 sequence is 15 residues long.

Ten or more counts support this clonotype. This chain links TRBV2 with TRBJ2-7, with 12 nucleotides matching TRBD2. The CDR3 runs 15 residues. Germline CDR1 is SNHLY and CDR2 is FYNNEI. The trim removed 5 bases at V and 3 bases at J, leaving 5 bases unmatched. CDR3 in amino acids: CASSPRTSGNYEQYF. The CDR3 nucleotides read TGTGCCAGCAGTCCACGGACTAGCGGGAACTACGAGCAGTACTTC.

This clonotype was seen repeatedly, ten times or more. The chain joins TRBV20-1 to TRBJ2-5; 11 nucleotides align to TRBD1. The J segment lost 3 bases and the V segment lost 6 bases, leaving 6 bases of the junction unmatched. The CDR3 totals 14 residues. The germline V gene has CDR1 DFQATT and CDR2 SNEGSKA (reference sequence). CDR3 DNA sequence: TGCAGTGCAAATCCGGGACAGGGGGAAGAGACCCAGTACTTC. It specifies CSANPGQGEETQYF.

This clonotype was seen at least ten times. The rearrangement links TRBV20-1 to TRBJ2-3; the D gene is possibly TRBD2 (6 bases). V lost 8 bases, J lost 0 bases, and 12 bases lay in between. This CDR3 is 13 amino acids long. Germline assignment: CDR1 DFQATT and CDR2 SNEGSKA (reference sequence). CDR3 sequence reads: CSRRATSTDTQYF. The CDR3 DNA is TGCAGTAGGAGGGCGACTAGCACAGATACGCAGTATTTT.

This clonotype showed up many times. The chain joins TRBV20-1 to TRBJ2-7; TRBD2 matches at 8 bases. Germline V lookup: CDR1 DFQATT, CDR2 SNEGSKA (reference sequence). This CDR3 spans 13 amino acids. V trimming: 3 bases; J trimming: 6 bases; junction bases outside the gene matches: 7. The CDR3 loop reads CSASFAGGGEQYF. The CDR3 region has the DNA TGCAGTGCTAGTTTTGCGGGAGGCGGCGAGCAGTACTTC.

Worth noting for this clonotype: This may stem from a read error, because a much larger clone lies one nucleotide away. The chain uses TRBV28 and TRBJ1-5; 7 bases match TRBD1. V shed 2 bases and J 7 bases; nucleotides not matched to a gene: 2. Germline-derived CDR1 and CDR2 are MDHEN and SYDVKM. The CDR3 is made up of 13 amino acids. The CDR3 protein is CASSLKGAQPQHF. The CDR3, as DNA: TGTGCCAGCAGTTTAAAGGGGGCCCAGCCCCAGCATTTT.

Regarding this clonotype: It may be a read error: a sequence one base away is much more abundant. The CDR3 coding sequence is TGCAGTGCTAATCACACGACTGGGCGTGAAGAGCAGTACTTC. This codes for CSANHTTGREEQYF. V gene TRBV20-1 combines with J gene TRBJ2-7; no reliable D call. Germline V lookup: CDR1 DFQATT, CDR2 SNEGSKA (reference sequence). V was shortened by 4 bases and J by 7 bases, with 20 bases between the two germline ends. This CDR3 comprises 14 residues.

This clonotype was counted between two and nine times. The rearrangement joins TRBV12-3 or TRBV12-4 to TRBJ1-2; TRBD1 might be the D (5 bases). The CDR3 runs to 14 residues. Deletions cut 5 bases from V and 7 bases from J, with 17 bases between. The CDR3 coding sequence is TGTGCCAGCAGTCTGGGACCCGAGCAGGGTGGCTACACCTTC. It translates to CASSLGPEQGGYTF.

The V and J genes are TRBV3-1 and TRBJ2-7, with D perhaps matching TRBD2 (5 bases). Between the trimmed V and J ends, which lost 1 base and 5 bases, there was a span of 12 bases. The CDR3 length is 14 residues. From germline, CDR1 is LGHDT and CDR2 YNNKEL (reference sequence). This chain's CDR3 is CASSQGYTSNEQYF. The CDR3 coding sequence is TGTGCCAGCAGCCAAGGCTACACTAGTAACGAGCAGTACTTC.

The table lists this clonotype with many counts. The rearrangement links TRBV14 to TRBJ2-1, with D unresolved. Germline CDR1 and CDR2: SGHDN and FVKESK. The CDR3 is 14 amino acids. V gave up 4 bases and J gave up 3 bases, with 10 bases separating them. The chain's CDR3 is CASSPKRRYNEQFF. Here the CDR3 DNA reads TGTGCCAGCAGCCCTAAAAGGCGCTACAATGAGCAGTTCTTC.

This clonotype was seen only a few times. This chain connects TRBV2 to TRBJ1-6; D not certain. Germline CDR1 SNHLY, CDR2 FYNNEI. Trimming left V 2 bases short and J 8 bases short, with 10 bases between. The CDR3 extends over 14 amino acids. In DNA form, the CDR3 reads TGTGCCAGCAGTGAAAACTTCTCAGATTCACCCCTCCACTTT. Its protein is CASSENFSDSPLHF.

The chain combines TRBV7-2 with TRBJ2-7; 7 positions match TRBD2. The V segment lost 5 bases and the J segment 5 bases; nucleotides outside the gene matches: 15. The germline V gene has CDR1 SGHTA and CDR2 FQGNSA. CDR3 size: 16 residues. CDR3: CASSGQSGTIINEQYF. CDR3 in DNA: TGTGCCAGCAGCGGTCAAAGCGGGACTATTATTAACGAGCAGTACTTC.

In regard to this clonotype: This may be a read error: a much more frequent sequence differs by one nucleotide. This sequence joins TRBV28 and TRBJ1-1; 10 bases line up with TRBD1. Germline-derived CDR1 and CDR2 are MDHEN and SYDVKM. There are 15 residues in the CDR3. The V and J ends lost 3 bases and 5 bases, in that order; junction bases with no gene match: 6. The CDR3 is CASSFGDRGTTEAFF. The CDR3, as DNA: TGTGCCAGCAGTTTCGGGGACAGGGGAACAACTGAAGCTTTCTTT.